The 20 T cell receptor beta chains reported below all come from one sample, sequenced in a study of shared clonotypes between healthy human individuals. Profiled with immunoSEQ multiplex PCR; TCRdb holds only in-frame clones, not every one. The sample holds about 600,000 clones, more than 95% seen once. The specimen sequenced was naive CD4+ T cells sorted from blood. Specified subset: CD45RA+ positively selected. Source of these receptors: a woman in her 30s in good health.

This chain links TRBV5-8 with TRBJ2-7; the D gene could be TRBD1 or TRBD2 (6 bases each). The germline V and J ends were trimmed by 2 bases and 5 bases, with 26 bases remaining between them. The CDR3 length is 18 residues. Germline CDR1 and CDR2: SGHTS and YDEGEE. CDR3 DNA sequence: TGTGCCAGCAGCTTTTGGGGGGCGCATGGATCAGTTCTCCACGAGCAGTACTTC. Its translation is CASSFWGAHGSVLHEQYF.

J is TRBJ1-5 and V is TRBV19; possibly TRBD1 for D (5 bases). V dropped 5 bases and J dropped 4 bases, with 18 bases sitting between them. The germline V gene encodes CDR1 LNHDA and CDR2 SQIVND (reference sequence). CDR3 length equals 16 residues. CDR3: CASSQGDRKINQPQHF. The CDR3 DNA sequence: TGTGCCAGTAGTCAAGGGGACCGAAAGATTAATCAGCCCCAGCATTTT.

The chain employs TRBV27 and TRBJ2-2; 16 nucleotides line up with TRBD2. Germline values: CDR1 MNHEY, CDR2 SMNVEV (reference sequence). With V trimmed by 6 bases and J by 5 bases, 3 bases remained unmatched. This CDR3 is built from 16 residues. DNA of the CDR3: TGTGCCAGCAGAGGGACTAGCGGGAGGGGAACCGGGGAGCTGTTTTTT. This translates into CASRGTSGRGTGELFF.

The chain joins TRBV6-5 to TRBJ1-1; the D gene is possibly TRBD1 (6 bases). In germline, CDR1 is MNHEY, CDR2 SVGAGI. V was trimmed by 0 bases and J by 9 bases, leaving 14 bases between them. This CDR3 has 14 amino acids. The CDR3, as DNA: TGTGCCAGCAGTTACTCGCGGAGGGACACCCAAGCTTTCTTT. Translated, it gives CASSYSRRDTQAFF.

The chain couples TRBV11-2 to TRBJ2-1, with a weak D call TRBD1 (6 bases). The CDR3 is made up of 14 amino acids. V gave up 5 bases and J gave up 8 bases, with 16 bases separating them. Per the germline V gene, CDR1 is SGHAT and CDR2 is FQNNGV. CDR3 DNA: TGTGCCAGCAGCGCAGGGACACGGGCAGATGAGCAGTTCTTC. It specifies CASSAGTRADEQFF.

V and J are TRBV6-1 and TRBJ2-1; no clear D. The germline CDR1 and CDR2 sequences are MNHNS and SASEGT. V gave up 7 bases and J gave up 0 bases, with 7 bases separating them. The CDR3 spans 13 residues. The CDR3 DNA reads as TGTGCCAGCACGAGGTTCTCCTACAATGAGCAGTTCTTC. Its translation is CASTRFSYNEQFF.

The V call is TRBV12-2, the J call TRBJ2-7. TRBV12-2 is listed as a pseudogene. This CDR3 comprises 15 residues. The CDR3 loop reads CASRSKGLPPYEQYF. The CDR3 region has the DNA TGTGCAAGTCGCTCCAAAGGGTTGCCGCCCTACGAGCAGTACTTC.

The rearrangement links TRBV11-2 to TRBJ2-1; the D is unclear. The V and J ends lost 1 base and 0 bases respectively, with 4 bases between them. Germline V gene lookup returns CDR1 SGHAT and CDR2 FQNNGV. This CDR3 has 14 residues. The CDR3 is CASSLAASYNEQFF. The CDR3 bases are TGTGCCAGCAGCTTAGCCGCCTCCTACAATGAGCAGTTCTTC.

The CDR3 DNA reads TGTGCCAGCAGTACCCCCGGACAGGGTCCTTCTGGGGCCAACGTCCTGACTTTC. The encoded protein is CASSTPGQGPSGANVLTF. V is TRBV27 and J is TRBJ2-6, with TRBD1 matching 8 bases. The CDR3 length is 18 residues. J gave up 1 base and V 5 bases, and 10 bases lay outside the gene matches. CDR1 and CDR2 (germline): MNHEY, SMNVEV (reference sequence).

The chain carries TRBV10-3 and TRBJ1-2; 8 positions agree with TRBD1. This CDR3 is 14 amino acids long. From germline, CDR1 is ENHRY and CDR2 SYGVKD. Germline trimming cut 7 bases from V and 6 bases from J; bases unmatched to any gene: 10. CDR3 loop: CAITPGQEKNGYTF. The CDR3 bases are TGTGCCATCACTCCGGGACAGGAAAAAAATGGCTACACCTTC.

This chain links TRBV19 with TRBJ1-1; no firm D call. CDR1 is LNHDA and CDR2 is SQIVND in the germline V gene (reference sequence). Deletions cut 1 base from V and 2 bases from J, with 11 bases between. The CDR3 loop spans 15 amino acids. CDR3 region: CASSIVADGNTEAFF. CDR3 DNA sequence: TGTGCCAGTAGTATAGTCGCGGACGGTAACACTGAAGCTTTCTTT.

The chain uses TRBV27 and TRBJ2-3; 11 bases are a match to TRBD2. CDR3 length: 14 amino acids. The germline V gene encodes CDR1 MNHEY and CDR2 SMNVEV (reference sequence). The V gene end was trimmed by 2 bases and the J gene end by 11 bases; junction bases not matched to a gene: 6. CDR3 DNA: TGTGCCAGCAGTTTAAGGCTAGCGGGAGGCCTGCAGTATTTT. Amino acids: CASSLRLAGGLQYF.

J is TRBJ2-7 and V is TRBV4-2; 9 nucleotides line up with TRBD2. The V gene's germline CDR1 is LGHNA and CDR2 YNFKEQ. J gave up 10 bases and V 1 base, and 11 bases lay outside the gene matches. There are 15 residues in the CDR3. CDR3: CASSQGYPLTSGQYF. The CDR3 nucleotides read TGTGCCAGCAGCCAAGGGTATCCCTTGACTAGCGGCCAGTACTTC.

This chain uses TRBV28 with TRBJ1-2; D gene uncertain. The germline V gene encodes CDR1 MDHEN and CDR2 SYDVKM. V was cut by 6 bases and J by 10 bases, with 21 bases left in between. The CDR3 has 14 amino acids. The CDR3 sequence: CASSLAQRPLDYTF. CDR3 sequence (DNA): TGTGCCAGCAGCTTGGCCCAGCGGCCGCTGGACTACACCTTC.

The rearrangement joins TRBV28 to TRBJ1-5; D is unresolved. The CDR3 consists of 16 residues. Trimming removed 3 bases from V and 1 base from J, with 13 bases in between. CDR1 is MDHEN and CDR2 is SYDVKM in the germline V gene. CDR3 DNA sequence: TGTGCCAGCAGTTTGGGGTTCGTAAAAAGCAATCAGCCCCAGCATTTT. Residues: CASSLGFVKSNQPQHF.

This chain joins TRBV6-6 and TRBJ2-7, with TRBD1 identical over 9 bases. J lost 4 bases, V lost 6 bases, and 7 bases had no gene match. Germline CDR1 is MNHNY and CDR2 is SVGAGI (reference sequence). The CDR3 loop spans 14 amino acids. CDR3 DNA sequence: TGTGCCAGCAGATCCGGGACAGGGTTGTACGAGCAGTACTTC. Its translation: CASRSGTGLYEQYF.

The CDR3 region has the DNA TGTGCCAGCAGTTACCGTGTGGGGGCCTACAATGAGCAGTTCTTC. This sequence encodes CASSYRVGAYNEQFF. The V and J genes are TRBV6-5 and TRBJ2-1; D is tentatively TRBD1 or TRBD2 (5 bases each). Per germline, CDR1 MNHEY and CDR2 SVGAGI. The CDR3 loop spans 15 amino acids. Trimming took off 2 bases at V and 2 bases at J, with 10 bases between the two ends.

This clone was counted once. The V and J genes are TRBV4-2 and TRBJ2-2; 15 bases align to TRBD2. The CDR3 sequence is 18 residues long. Germline V gene sequence: CDR1 LGHNA, CDR2 YNFKEQ. V lost 1 base to trimming and J lost 4 bases; unmatched junction nucleotides: 4. The CDR3 spells CASSQVGLAGGGTGELFF. As DNA, the CDR3 is TGTGCCAGCAGCCAAGTCGGACTAGCGGGAGGGGGCACCGGGGAGCTGTTTTTT.

This sequence joins TRBV28 and TRBJ2-5, with 15 nucleotides matching TRBD2. The CDR3 consists of 16 residues. The junction had 5 bases not matched to a gene; V was cut back by 5 bases and J by 4 bases. CDR1 is MDHEN, CDR2 SYDVKM, per germline. CDR3 DNA: TGTGCCAGCAGTCCTGGACTAGCGGGAGGGTTAGAGACCCAGTACTTC. Protein: CASSPGLAGGLETQYF.

This clone has a single count. This chain links TRBV6-1 with TRBJ2-2; 11 positions match TRBD2. Trimming at V came to 2 bases and at J to 5 bases, leaving 4 bases not matched to a gene. The CDR3 spans 16 residues. CDR1 and CDR2 (germline): MNHNS, SASEGT. The CDR3, as DNA: TGTGCCAGCAGTGAACCAACTAGCGGGAGTACCGGGGAGCTGTTTTTT. Amino acids: CASSEPTSGSTGELFF.